This T cell receptor beta chain was documented in a study of cytomegalovirus exposure and HLA in healthy donors. Overall study: There were 85 million or so unique TCRs (from HLA-typed donors) in an early data release.

Turning to this clone: Its matching antigen is unknown.

General observations from the study: Some V segments, including TRBV6-2 and TRBV6-3, were excluded as indistinguishable. No immune exposure information besides CMV serostatus was available. A further, later analysis showed that HLA-associated TCR beta chains (compared with equally common others) were more clonally expanded.

This CDR3 comprises 14 residues. Per the germline V gene, CDR1 is SGHDT and CDR2 is YYEEEE. V was trimmed by 0 bases and J by 4 bases, leaving 10 bases between them. The PCR ran on 60 Vbeta and 13 Jbeta primers. The method was immunoSEQ multiplex PCR; TCRdb's version includes in-frame clones alone and lacks a portion of them. The repertoire includes about 190,000 clones, roughly four fifths of them detected once, and roughly 1.5% sits in the top ten. Source material: PBMCs. The sequence was collected from a middle-aged man in good health and CMV-seronegative. The chain recombines TRBV5-6 with TRBJ2-5, with D perhaps matching TRBD2 (7 bases). CDR3 protein: CASSLAGGAETQYF. The CDR3 coding sequence is TGTGCCAGCAGCTTGGCGGGGGGCGCAGAGACCCAGTACTTC. Variable domain in full (rest from reference TRBV5-6 and TRBJ2-5): DAGVTQSPTHLIKTRGQQVTLRCSPKSGHDTVSWYQQALGQGPQFIFQYYEEEERQRGNFPDRFSGHQFPNYSSELNVNALLLGDSALYLCASSLAGGAETQYFGPGTRLLVL.